This passage covers 14 T cell receptor beta chains from one sample sequenced in a study of T-cell reconstitution after alpha-beta-depleted transplantation in children. Unique molecular identifiers were built into the TCRbeta library. TCRdb passed the PCR reads through MiXCR, listing each CDR3 protein once. In the table there are some 500,000 distinct CDR3 sequences, 32% of which are singletons. Here the sequenced sample was PBMCs from the stem cell graft donor, taken from the stem cell graft. These receptor sequences come from a human donor who donated a stem cell graft to a child with aplastic anemia.

The V gene is TRBV20-1, the J gene TRBJ1-2; tentative D call: TRBD1 (5 bases). V was cut by 2 bases and J by 0 bases, with 10 bases left in between. The CDR3 contains 14 residues. Germline CDR1 reads DFQATT; CDR2 reads SNEGSKA (reference sequence). The CDR3 loop is CSARTGVTNYGYTF. The CDR3 bases are TGCAGTGCTAGAACAGGAGTGACTAACTATGGCTACACCTTC.

This clonotype was observed a few times. The chain joins TRBV5-5 to TRBJ2-7; D ambiguous. The V gene lost 3 bases and the J gene lost 0 bases, with 7 bases spanning the gap. This CDR3 is 13 amino acids long. The germline V gene has CDR1 SGHKS and CDR2 YYEKEE (reference sequence). The CDR3 reads CASSSTPSYEQYF. CDR3 coding DNA: TGTGCCAGCAGCTCCACACCCTCCTACGAGCAGTACTTC.

The chain carries TRBV18 and TRBJ1-5, with 10 bases that match TRBD1. J lost 7 bases, V lost 0 bases, and 6 bases had no gene match. The CDR3 is 16 amino acids. Germline values: CDR1 KGHSH, CDR2 LQKENI. The CDR3 sequence: CASSPPLGTGVQPQHF. The CDR3 DNA is TGTGCCAGCTCACCACCTCTGGGGACAGGGGTCCAGCCCCAGCATTTT.

This clonotype has just a few counts. V and J are TRBV5-4 and TRBJ2-1; 8 bases line up with TRBD2. This CDR3 is built from 12 residues. Per the germline V gene, CDR1 is SGHNT and CDR2 is YYREEE (reference sequence). V lost 0 bases to trimming and J lost 13 bases; unmatched junction nucleotides: 3. CDR3 DNA sequence: TGTGCCAGCAGCTTGGGGGCGGGAGGTCAGTTCTTC. Its translation is CASSLGAGGQFF.

There are a few counts of this clonotype. The chain carries TRBV9 and TRBJ2-7; the match to TRBD2 covers 11 bases. V was clipped by 4 bases and J by 0 bases; unmatched bases: 6. Germline CDR1 is SGDLS and CDR2 is YYNGEE. CDR3 length equals 16 residues. CDR3 DNA sequence: TGTGCCAGCAGCCCTTTAGCGGGAGGGAGCTCCTACGAGCAGTACTTC. Translation gives CASSPLAGGSSYEQYF.

This clonotype was seen a handful of times. The chain employs TRBV20-1 and TRBJ2-3, with 11 bases aligning to TRBD2. Germline V lookup: CDR1 DFQATT, CDR2 SNEGSKA (reference sequence). This CDR3 is built from 15 residues. Trimming took 3 bases from V and 4 from J; bases not matched to a gene: 6. Written as DNA, the CDR3 is TGCAGTGCTAGTACTAGCGGGAGTAGCGCAGATACGCAGTATTTT. This gives the protein CSASTSGSSADTQYF.

This clonotype occurred a few times. The chain is built from TRBV12-5 and TRBJ2-1; 9 nucleotides agree with TRBD2. Germline V gene sequence: CDR1 LGHNT, CDR2 FRNRAP. This CDR3 is built from 16 residues. The trim removed 1 base at V and 6 bases at J, leaving 7 bases unmatched. The CDR3 region has the DNA TGTGCTAGTGGTTTGGCGCTAGCGGGACCCCTCAATGAGCAGTTCTTC. Encoded protein: CASGLALAGPLNEQFF.

The chain uses TRBV20-1 and TRBJ2-5; D is uncertain. Per the germline V gene, CDR1 is DFQATT and CDR2 is SNEGSKA (reference sequence). The length of the CDR3 is 15 residues. Between the trimmed V and J ends, which lost 6 bases and 5 bases, there was a span of 22 bases. CDR3: CSAPSLGLDRETQYF. The CDR3 coding sequence is TGCAGTGCGCCCTCGCTTGGTCTTGATCGGGAGACCCAGTACTTC.

This clonotype was detected only a few times. The CDR3 loop is CACKVGGIAGELFF. CDR3 nucleotide sequence: TGTGCCTGCAAAGTGGGAGGGATCGCCGGGGAGCTGTTTTTT. The gene calls are TRBV30 and TRBJ2-2; 7 bases map to TRBD2. The CDR3 is 14 residues long. Germline V gene data show CDR1 as GTSNPN and CDR2 as SVGIG (reference sequence). V dropped 6 bases and J dropped 6; count of bases not matched to a gene: 10.

This clonotype showed up just a few times. The chain recombines TRBV7-9 with TRBJ1-1, with 10 bases aligning to TRBD1. The CDR3 loop spans 14 amino acids. The J segment lost 4 bases and the V segment lost 5 bases, leaving 4 bases of the junction unmatched. Germline V gene lookup returns CDR1 SEHNR and CDR2 FQNEAQ (reference sequence). The CDR3: CASSMTGGFTEAFF. The CDR3, as DNA: TGTGCCAGCAGCATGACAGGGGGCTTCACTGAAGCTTTCTTT.

This chain links TRBV10-3 with TRBJ2-3, with D unresolved. V shed 7 bases and J shed 0 bases, with 11 bases lying between them. From germline, CDR1 is ENHRY and CDR2 SYGVKD. The CDR3 loop spans 14 amino acids. CDR3 sequence (DNA): TGTGCCATCACTGAATCGCCAAGCACAGATACGCAGTATTTT. Translating gives CAITESPSTDTQYF.

This clonotype was seen only a few times. The chain combines TRBV7-2 with TRBJ2-4, with TRBD2 matching over 9 bases. Germline V CDR1 and CDR2: SGHTA, FQGNSA. This CDR3 is 15 amino acids long. V lost 5 bases to trimming and J lost 8 bases; unmatched junction nucleotides: 10. The CDR3 DNA reads TGTGCCAGCAGCCATAGCGGGGGAGGGGGAGACATTCAGTACTTC. It encodes CASSHSGGGGDIQYF.

This clonotype was seen only a few times. The junction does not match germline at one end; this may be a read error. The chain recombines TRBV6-5 with TRBJ2-7; 11 bases fit TRBD2. This CDR3 is 18 amino acids long. Germline CDR1 and CDR2: MNHEY and SVGAGI. CDR3 residues: CASSFFPLAGGASHEQYF. CDR3 DNA: TGTGCCAGCAGTTTCTTCCCCTTAGCGGGAGGGGCCTCCCACGAGCAGTACTTC.

Only a few counts were recorded for this clonotype. This chain connects TRBV7-2 to TRBJ2-5, with 7 bases aligning to TRBD2. This CDR3 comprises 14 residues. Germline V CDR1 and CDR2: SGHTA, FQGNSA. The ends lost 7 bases at V and 0 bases at J; junction bases unmatched: 5. The CDR3 loop is CASTPRGNQETQYF. The CDR3 DNA is TGTGCCAGCACCCCGCGGGGGAACCAAGAGACCCAGTACTTC. Full variable domain (rest looked up from reference TRBV7-2 and TRBJ2-5): GAGVSQSPSNKVTEKGKDVELRCDPISGHTALYWYRQSLGQGLEFLIYFQGNSAPDKSGLPSDRFSAERTGGSVSTLTIQRTQQEDSAVYLCASTPRGNQETQYFGPGTRLLVL.